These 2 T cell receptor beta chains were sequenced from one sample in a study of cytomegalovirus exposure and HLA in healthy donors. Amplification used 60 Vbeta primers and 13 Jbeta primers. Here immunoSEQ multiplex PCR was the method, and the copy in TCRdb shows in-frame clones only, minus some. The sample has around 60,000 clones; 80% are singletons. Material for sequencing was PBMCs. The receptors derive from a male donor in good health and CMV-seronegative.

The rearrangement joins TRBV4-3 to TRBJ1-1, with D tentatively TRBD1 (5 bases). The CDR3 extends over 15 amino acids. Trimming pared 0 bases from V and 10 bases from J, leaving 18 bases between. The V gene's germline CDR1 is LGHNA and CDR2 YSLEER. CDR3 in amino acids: CASSQEYLTGGGAFF. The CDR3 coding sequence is TGCGCCAGCAGCCAAGAATACCTAACCGGGGGAGGAGCTTTCTTT.

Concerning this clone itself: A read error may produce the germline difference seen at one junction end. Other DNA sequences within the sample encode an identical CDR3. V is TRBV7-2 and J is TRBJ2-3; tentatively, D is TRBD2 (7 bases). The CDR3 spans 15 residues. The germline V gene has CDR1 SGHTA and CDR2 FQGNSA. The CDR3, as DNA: TGTGCCAGCAGTTTAGAGGGGGGGCCCACAGATACGCAGTATTTT. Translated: CASSLEGGPTDTQYF.